What follows are 11 T cell receptor beta chains derived from one specimen sequenced in a study of blood T cell repertoires in COVID-19. Clones were read by immunoSEQ multiplex PCR, and TCRdb kept only the in-frame ones, dropping some. The sample has about 190,000 clones; 80% to 90% are singletons. The source material was peripheral blood. These receptors came from a human donor in a cohort sampled during active COVID-19.

The rearrangement joins TRBV19 to TRBJ2-7, with D uncertain. This CDR3 spans 14 amino acids. Germline V gene sequence: CDR1 LNHDA, CDR2 SQIVND (reference sequence). The germline V and J ends were trimmed by 1 base and 3 bases, with 10 bases remaining between them. In DNA form, the CDR3 reads TGTGCCAGTAGTATAGCCCACGGCGGCTACGAGCAGTACGTC. Amino acids: CASSIAHGGYEQYV.

The CDR3 bases are TGTGCCAGCAGCCAACAGGGGGGGCTTGGTGAAAAACTGTTTTTT. This encodes CASSQQGGLGEKLFF. The chain is built from TRBV7-9 and TRBJ1-4; TRBD1 aligns across 8 bases. Germline CDR1 is SEHNR and CDR2 is FQNEAQ (reference sequence). V dropped 5 bases and J dropped 7; count of bases not matched to a gene: 9. The CDR3 is 15 amino acids.

This chain uses TRBV2 with TRBJ2-7; no clear D gene. The V end lost 11 bases, the J end lost 4 bases, and 12 bases lay between the germline ends. CDR1 and CDR2 from the germline V gene are SNHLY and FYNNEI. The CDR3 extends over 11 amino acids. The CDR3 nucleotides are TGTGCCGGCCAAACAGAGTACGAGCAGTACGTC. Protein product: CAGQTEYEQYV.

The chain carries TRBV19 and TRBJ1-5; a possible D gene is TRBD1 (5 bases). CDR3 length: 14 residues. Trimming stripped 5 bases from V and 6 bases from J, with 14 bases between. The germline V gene has CDR1 LNHDA and CDR2 SQIVND (reference sequence). CDR3 protein: CASSRGDSFQPQHF. In DNA, the CDR3 is TGTGCCAGTAGTCGGGGGGACTCATTTCAGCCCCAGCATTTT.

The chain carries TRBV5-6 and TRBJ1-4; the match to TRBD1 covers 7 bases. The junction had 3 bases not matched to a gene; V was cut back by 5 bases and J by 5 bases. The germline V gene has CDR1 SGHDT and CDR2 YYEEEE. The CDR3 length is 13 residues. The CDR3: CASRGQLNEKLFF. CDR3 DNA: TGTGCCAGCAGGGGACAGCTAAATGAAAAACTGTTTTTT.

The chain couples TRBV12-5 to TRBJ2-6; D remains ambiguous. Germline-derived CDR1 and CDR2 are LGHNT and FRNRAP. V gave up 6 bases and J gave up 4 bases, with 7 bases separating them. The CDR3 loop spans 13 amino acids. The CDR3 protein is CASGPSGANVLTF. The CDR3 bases are TGTGCTAGTGGCCCCTCCGGGGCCAACGTCCTGACTTTC.

This clone was recorded a few times. This chain joins TRBV11-2 and TRBJ1-6, with a weak D call TRBD1 (5 bases). The CDR3 loop spans 19 amino acids. V was trimmed by 9 bases and J by 5 bases, leaving 29 bases between them. From germline, CDR1 is SGHAT and CDR2 FQNNGV. The CDR3 bases are TGTGCCAGTATAATCAATGAATCACAGGTACCGAACGATAATTCACCCCTCCACTTT. Residues: CASIINESQVPNDNSPLHF.

The chain recombines TRBV18 with TRBJ1-2; the match to TRBD1 covers 10 bases. The junction had 5 bases not matched to a gene; V was cut back by 3 bases and J by 4 bases. The CDR3 covers 15 residues. Germline CDR1 reads KGHSH; CDR2 reads LQKENI. The CDR3 bases are TGTGCCAGCTCACCGGGACAGGGGACGATCTATGGCTACACCTTC. Amino acid sequence: CASSPGQGTIYGYTF.

V gene TRBV9 combines with J gene TRBJ2-2; the match to TRBD2 covers 7 bases. V was clipped by 4 bases and J by 0 bases; unmatched bases: 18. The CDR3 sequence is 20 residues long. Germline loops: CDR1 SGDLS, CDR2 YYNGEE. CDR3 bases: TGTGCCAGCAGCCCGCAACCGTTGGGGGGGTTCTTAACGAACACCGGGGAGCTGTTTTTT. As protein: CASSPQPLGGFLTNTGELFF.

V usage is TRBV6-5 and J usage is TRBJ2-1, with 9 bases fitting TRBD1. The junction had 5 bases not matched to a gene; V was cut back by 8 bases and J by 9 bases. Per germline, CDR1 MNHEY and CDR2 SVGAGI. The CDR3 extends over 12 amino acids. CDR3 sequence (DNA): TGTGCCAGCCGGGACAGGGTGGGTGAGCAGTTCTTC. This sequence encodes CASRDRVGEQFF.

This clone was seen just once. The chain carries TRBV4-2 and TRBJ2-2, with D possibly TRBD2 on 5 matching bases. Trimming left V 0 bases short and J 7 bases short, with 21 bases between. The CDR3 sequence is 18 residues long. Per germline, CDR1 LGHNA and CDR2 YNFKEQ. This CDR3 is CASSQDQVSAAGGGELFF. CDR3 DNA: TGTGCCAGCAGCCAAGACCAGGTGAGCGCAGCCGGAGGCGGGGAGCTGTTTTTT.